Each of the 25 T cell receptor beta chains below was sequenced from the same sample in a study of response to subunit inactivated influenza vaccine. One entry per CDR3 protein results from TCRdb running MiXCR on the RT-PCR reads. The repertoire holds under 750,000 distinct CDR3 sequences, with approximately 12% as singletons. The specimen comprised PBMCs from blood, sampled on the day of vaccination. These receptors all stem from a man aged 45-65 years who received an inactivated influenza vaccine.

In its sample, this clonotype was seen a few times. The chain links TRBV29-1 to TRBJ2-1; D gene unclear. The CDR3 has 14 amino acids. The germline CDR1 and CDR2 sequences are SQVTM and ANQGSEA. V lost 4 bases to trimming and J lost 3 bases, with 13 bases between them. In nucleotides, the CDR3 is TGCAGCGTTGCCCCGAACTGGAACTACAATGAGCAGTTCTTC. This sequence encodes CSVAPNWNYNEQFF.

The DNA for the CDR3 is TGTGCCAGCAGCCAAGAAAGACTGGGACTAGCGGGACAAGAGACCCAGTACTTC. Its translation is CASSQERLGLAGQETQYF. V gene TRBV4-2 combines with J gene TRBJ2-5; 13 nucleotides align to TRBD2. CDR3 length equals 18 residues. CDR1 and CDR2 from the germline V gene are LGHNA and YNFKEQ. J gave up 2 bases and V 0 bases, and 6 bases lay outside the gene matches.

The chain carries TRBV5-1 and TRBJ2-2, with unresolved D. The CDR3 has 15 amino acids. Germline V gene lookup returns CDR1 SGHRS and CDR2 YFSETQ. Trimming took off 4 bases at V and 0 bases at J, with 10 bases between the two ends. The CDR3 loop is CASSPPTTNTGELFF. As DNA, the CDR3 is TGCGCCAGCAGCCCACCTACAACGAACACCGGGGAGCTGTTTTTT.

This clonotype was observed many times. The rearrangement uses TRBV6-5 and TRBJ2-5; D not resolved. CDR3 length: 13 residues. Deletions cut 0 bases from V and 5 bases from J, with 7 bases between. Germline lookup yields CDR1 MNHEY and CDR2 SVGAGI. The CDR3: CASSYSPRETQYF. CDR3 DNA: TGTGCCAGCAGTTACTCCCCCCGCGAGACCCAGTACTTC.

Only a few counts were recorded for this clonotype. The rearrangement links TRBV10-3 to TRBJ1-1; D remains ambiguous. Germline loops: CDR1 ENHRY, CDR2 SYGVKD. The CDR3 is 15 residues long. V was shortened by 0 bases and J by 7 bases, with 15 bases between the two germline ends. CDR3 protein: CAISESPASYGEAFF. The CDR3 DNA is TGTGCCATCAGTGAGTCTCCCGCCTCCTACGGTGAAGCTTTCTTT.

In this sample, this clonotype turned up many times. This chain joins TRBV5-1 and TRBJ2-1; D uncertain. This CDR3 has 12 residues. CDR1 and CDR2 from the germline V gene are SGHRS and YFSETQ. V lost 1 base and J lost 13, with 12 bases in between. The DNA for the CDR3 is TGCGCCAGCAGCTTGTCGGCCATGGAACAGTTCTTC. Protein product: CASSLSAMEQFF.

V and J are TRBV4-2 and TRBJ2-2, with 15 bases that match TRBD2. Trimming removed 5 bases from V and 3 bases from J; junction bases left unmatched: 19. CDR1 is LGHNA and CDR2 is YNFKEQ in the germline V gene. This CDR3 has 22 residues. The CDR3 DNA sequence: TGTGCCAGCAGCAAGGGCCTAGGACTAGCGGGGGGGCCATTATTGCACACCGGGGAGCTGTTTTTT. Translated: CASSKGLGLAGGPLLHTGELFF.

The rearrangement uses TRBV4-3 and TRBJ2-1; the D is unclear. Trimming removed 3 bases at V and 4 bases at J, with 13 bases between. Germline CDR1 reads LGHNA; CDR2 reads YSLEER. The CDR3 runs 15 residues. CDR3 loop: CASSHDHQGYNEQFF. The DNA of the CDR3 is TGCGCCAGCAGCCATGATCACCAAGGGTACAATGAGCAGTTCTTC.

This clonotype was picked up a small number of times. CDR3 in DNA: TGTGCCAGCAGCTCGGGACAGGGTAGCCCCTACGAGCAGTACTTC. This translates into CASSSGQGSPYEQYF. V and J are TRBV7-2 and TRBJ2-7; TRBD1 aligns across 9 bases. J gave up 2 bases and V 4 bases, and 6 bases lay outside the gene matches. CDR3 length: 15 amino acids. The germline CDR1 and CDR2 sequences are SGHTA and FQGNSA.

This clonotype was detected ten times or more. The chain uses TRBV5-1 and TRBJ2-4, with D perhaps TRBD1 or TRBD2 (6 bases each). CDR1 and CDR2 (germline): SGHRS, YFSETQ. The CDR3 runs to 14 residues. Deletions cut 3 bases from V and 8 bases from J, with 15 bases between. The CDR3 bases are TGCGCCAGCAGCTCCGGTGGGGGGCCGGACATTCAGTACTTC. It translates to CASSSGGGPDIQYF.

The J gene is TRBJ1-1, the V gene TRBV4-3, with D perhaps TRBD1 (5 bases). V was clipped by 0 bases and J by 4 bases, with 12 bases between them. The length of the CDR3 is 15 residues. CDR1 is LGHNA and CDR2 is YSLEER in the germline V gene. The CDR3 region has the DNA TGCGCCAGCAGCCAAGATTCCAGGGCGACCACTGAAGCTTTCTTT. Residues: CASSQDSRATTEAFF.

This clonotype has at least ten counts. CDR3 residues: CATKAETHNEQFF. In nucleotides, the CDR3 is TGTGCCACCAAGGCGGAGACCCACAATGAGCAGTTCTTC. The rearrangement joins TRBV15 to TRBJ2-1; D uncertain. CDR3 length equals 13 residues. Per the germline V gene, CDR1 is LNHNV and CDR2 is YYDKDF (reference sequence). V dropped 7 bases and J dropped 5 bases, with 12 bases sitting between them.

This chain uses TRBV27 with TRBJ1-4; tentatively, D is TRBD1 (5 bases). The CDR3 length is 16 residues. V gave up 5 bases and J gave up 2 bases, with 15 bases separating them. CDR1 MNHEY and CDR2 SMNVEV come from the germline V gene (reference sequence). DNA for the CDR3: TGTGCCAGCAGTCCAGGTGTGGGGGGGACTAATGAAAAACTGTTTTTT. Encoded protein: CASSPGVGGTNEKLFF.

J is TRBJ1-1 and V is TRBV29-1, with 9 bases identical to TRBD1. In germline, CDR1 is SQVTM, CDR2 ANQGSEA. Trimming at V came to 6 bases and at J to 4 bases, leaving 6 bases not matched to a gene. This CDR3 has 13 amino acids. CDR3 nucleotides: TGCAGCGTAATGGGACAGGGAGGCACTGAAGCTTTCTTT. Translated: CSVMGQGGTEAFF.

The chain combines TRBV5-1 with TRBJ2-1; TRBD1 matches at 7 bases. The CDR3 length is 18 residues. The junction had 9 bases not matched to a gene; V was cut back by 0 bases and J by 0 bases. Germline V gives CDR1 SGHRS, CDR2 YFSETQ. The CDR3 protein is CASSLGYLGQISYNEQFF. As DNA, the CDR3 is TGCGCCAGCAGCTTGGGCTATTTGGGACAGATCTCCTACAATGAGCAGTTCTTC.

CDR3 residues: CASSQYGADNEQFF. The CDR3 nucleotides are TGTGCCAGCAGCCAGTATGGAGCAGACAATGAGCAGTTCTTC. V usage is TRBV14 and J usage is TRBJ2-1; D gene unclear. Germline CDR1 is SGHDN and CDR2 is FVKESK. CDR3 length: 14 amino acids. The V end lost 3 bases, the J end lost 5 bases, and 11 bases lay between the germline ends.

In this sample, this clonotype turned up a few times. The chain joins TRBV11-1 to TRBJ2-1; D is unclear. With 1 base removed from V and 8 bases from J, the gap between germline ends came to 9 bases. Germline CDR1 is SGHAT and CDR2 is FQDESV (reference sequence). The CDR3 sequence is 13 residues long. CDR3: CASSLGGSDEQFF. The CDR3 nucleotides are TGTGCCAGCAGCTTAGGGGGAAGCGATGAGCAGTTCTTC.

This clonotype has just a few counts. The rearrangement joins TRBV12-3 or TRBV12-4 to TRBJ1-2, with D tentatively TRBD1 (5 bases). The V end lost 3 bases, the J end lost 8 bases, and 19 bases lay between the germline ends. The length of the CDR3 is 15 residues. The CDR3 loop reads CASSFTGEYVSGYTF. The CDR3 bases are TGTGCCAGCAGTTTCACAGGAGAATATGTGTCCGGCTACACCTTC.

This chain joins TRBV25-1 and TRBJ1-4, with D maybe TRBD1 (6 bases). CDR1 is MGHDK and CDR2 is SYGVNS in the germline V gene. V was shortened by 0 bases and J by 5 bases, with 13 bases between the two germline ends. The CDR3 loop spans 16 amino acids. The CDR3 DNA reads TGTGCCAGCAGTGAATATTTGTCAGGGGTGAATGAAAAACTGTTTTTT. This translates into CASSEYLSGVNEKLFF.

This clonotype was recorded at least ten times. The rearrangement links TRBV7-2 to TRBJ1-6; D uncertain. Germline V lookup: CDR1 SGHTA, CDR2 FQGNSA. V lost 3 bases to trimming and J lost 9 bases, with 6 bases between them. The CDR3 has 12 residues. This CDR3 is CASSFQTSPLHF. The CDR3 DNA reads TGTGCCAGCAGCTTTCAGACTTCACCCCTCCACTTT.

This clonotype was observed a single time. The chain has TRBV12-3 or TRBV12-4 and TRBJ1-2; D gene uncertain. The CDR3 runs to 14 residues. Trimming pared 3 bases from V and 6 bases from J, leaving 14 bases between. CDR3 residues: CASSLGRRRDGYTF. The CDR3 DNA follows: TGTGCCAGCAGTTTGGGAAGGAGAAGGGATGGCTACACCTTC.

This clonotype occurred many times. The DNA of the CDR3 is TGTGCCATCAGTGAGCGGGACGAGTACAATGAGCAGTTCTTC. This encodes CAISERDEYNEQFF. The chain employs TRBV10-3 and TRBJ2-1, with D perhaps assigned TRBD1 or TRBD2 (5 bases each). This CDR3 spans 14 amino acids. Trimming left V 2 bases short and J 4 bases short, with 9 bases between. Germline loops: CDR1 ENHRY, CDR2 SYGVKD.

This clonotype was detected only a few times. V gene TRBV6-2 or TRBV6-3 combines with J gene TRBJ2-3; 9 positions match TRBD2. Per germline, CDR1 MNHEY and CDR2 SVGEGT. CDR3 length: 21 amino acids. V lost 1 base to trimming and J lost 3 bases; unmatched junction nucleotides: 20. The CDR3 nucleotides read TGTGCCAGCAGTTACTTACCGTTCCCCCAAGGGCGGGGGGGTAGGACAGATACGCAGTATTTT. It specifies CASSYLPFPQGRGGRTDTQYF.

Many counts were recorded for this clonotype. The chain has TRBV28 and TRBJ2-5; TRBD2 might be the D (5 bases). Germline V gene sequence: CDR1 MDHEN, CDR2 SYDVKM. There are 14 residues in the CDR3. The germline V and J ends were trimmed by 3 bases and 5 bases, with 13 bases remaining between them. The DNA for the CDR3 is TGTGCCAGCAGTTTGTGGGCAAGGAGGGAGACCCAGTACTTC. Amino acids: CASSLWARRETQYF. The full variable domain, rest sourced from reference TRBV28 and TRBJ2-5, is DVKVTQSSRYLVKRTGEKVFLECVQDMDHENMFWYRQDPGLGLRLIYFSYDVKMKEKGDIPEGYSVSREKKERFSLILESASTNQTSMYLCASSLWARRETQYFGPGTRLLVL.

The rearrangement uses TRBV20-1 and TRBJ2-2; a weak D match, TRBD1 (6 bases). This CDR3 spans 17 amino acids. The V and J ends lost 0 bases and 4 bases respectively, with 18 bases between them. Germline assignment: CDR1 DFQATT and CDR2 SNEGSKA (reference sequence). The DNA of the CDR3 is TGCAGTGCTAGAGATAGCAGTCGGCAGGGGCCCACCGGGGAGCTGTTTTTT. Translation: CSARDSSRQGPTGELFF.